Shown below are 31 T cell receptor beta chains from a single sample sequenced in a study of cytomegalovirus exposure and HLA in healthy donors. The PCR ran on 60 Vbeta and 13 Jbeta primers. This table comes from immunoSEQ multiplex PCR, and its TCRdb copy is limited to in-frame clones, with some not included. The sample holds some 120,000 clones, over 65% seen once. The material sequenced was PBMCs. These receptors came from a man aged 25 to 40 in good health and CMV-seronegative.

This clone was observed a few times. The chain uses TRBV9 and TRBJ2-7, with 9 nucleotides matching TRBD2. The CDR3 is 14 amino acids. Losses at the gene ends were 0 bases for V and 3 bases for J; bases not matched to a gene: 1. The germline CDR1 and CDR2 sequences are SGDLS and YYNGEE. CDR3 sequence reads: CASSVATSGYEQYF. In DNA, the CDR3 is TGTGCCAGCAGCGTAGCGACTAGCGGCTACGAGCAGTACTTC.

The chain carries TRBV6-5 and TRBJ2-7; D is possibly TRBD1 (6 bases). The CDR3 loop spans 14 amino acids. Trimming left V 5 bases short and J 4 bases short, with 15 bases between. In germline, CDR1 is MNHEY, CDR2 SVGAGI. The CDR3 reads CASSAPGVKYEQYF. The CDR3 region has the DNA TGTGCCAGCAGTGCCCCAGGGGTTAAGTACGAGCAGTACTTC.

This chain connects TRBV6-5 to TRBJ1-2, with 9 nucleotides matching TRBD1. V trimming: 4 bases; J trimming: 5 bases; junction bases outside the gene matches: 2. CDR3 length: 13 amino acids. Germline V gene data show CDR1 as MNHEY and CDR2 as SVGAGI. The CDR3 spells CASSSDRGYGYTF. The CDR3 DNA follows: TGTGCCAGCAGTTCGGACAGGGGTTATGGCTACACCTTC.

This chain uses TRBV7-9 with TRBJ2-5, with D hard to call. Germline V gives CDR1 SEHNR, CDR2 FQNEAQ (reference sequence). The CDR3 runs 11 residues. The germline V and J ends were trimmed by 4 bases and 5 bases, with 5 bases remaining between them. The CDR3 sequence: CASSSSETQYF. The CDR3 coding sequence is TGTGCCAGCAGCTCCAGTGAGACCCAGTACTTC.

The J gene is TRBJ2-1, the V gene TRBV29-1, with D hard to call. Germline-derived CDR1 and CDR2 are SQVTM and ANQGSEA. Deletions cut 1 base from V and 11 bases from J, with 6 bases between. The CDR3 totals 10 residues. CDR3 region: CSVEVSQQFF. The CDR3 bases are TGCAGCGTTGAAGTGAGTCAGCAGTTCTTC.

V gene TRBV6-5 combines with J gene TRBJ1-2; D is uncertain. Germline CDR1 MNHEY, CDR2 SVGAGI. This CDR3 spans 14 amino acids. Between the trimmed V and J ends, which lost 6 bases and 4 bases, there was a span of 15 bases. The CDR3 region has the DNA TGTGCCAGCAGCCGGGGTTCGAGAGGCTATGGCTACACCTTC. Amino acids: CASSRGSRGYGYTF.

The V call is TRBV19, the J call TRBJ1-4, with TRBD1 matching over 7 bases. CDR3 size: 13 residues. CDR1 is LNHDA and CDR2 is SQIVND in the germline V gene (reference sequence). With V trimmed by 3 bases and J by 8 bases, 3 bases remained unmatched. The CDR3 here is CASSIVRGEKLFF. As DNA, the CDR3 is TGTGCCAGTAGTATCGTCAGGGGGGAAAAACTGTTTTTT.

This CDR3 reads CASSPRQGLMNTEAFF. In DNA form, the CDR3 reads TGTGCCAGCAGCCCGCGACAGGGGCTGATGAACACTGAAGCTTTCTTT. The V and J genes are TRBV11-2 and TRBJ1-1, with TRBD1 matching over 8 bases. The length of the CDR3 is 16 residues. Looked up from germline, CDR1 is SGHAT and CDR2 is FQNNGV. The V and J ends lost 5 bases and 0 bases, in that order; junction bases with no gene match: 8.

CDR3 nucleotides: TGTGCCAGAAGAGCATTCCAGGGGTCGAACACCGGGGAGCTGTTTTTT. It encodes CARRAFQGSNTGELFF. The chain employs TRBV5-3 and TRBJ2-2; TRBD1 might be the D (6 bases). Being an ORF, TRBV5-3 has a function that is uncertain. This CDR3 spans 16 amino acids. V lost 5 bases, J lost 0 bases, and 14 bases lay in between.

The chain carries TRBV29-1 and TRBJ1-5; D remains unclear. V lost 7 bases and J lost 7, with 17 bases in between. CDR1 SQVTM and CDR2 ANQGSEA come from the germline V gene. The CDR3 is 13 residues long. CDR3 DNA sequence: TGCAGCGGAGGTGAGGGCGGTCGGCAGCCCCAGCATTTT. It specifies CSGGEGGRQPQHF.

This clone came up once. The rearrangement joins TRBV9 to TRBJ1-2; unclear D gene. This CDR3 contains 12 residues. With 0 bases removed from V and 8 bases from J, the gap between germline ends came to 8 bases. CDR1 SGDLS and CDR2 YYNGEE come from the germline V gene. CDR3 DNA: TGTGCCAGCAGCGTAGATACCGGGGGCTACACCTTC. Translation gives CASSVDTGGYTF.

This sequence joins TRBV19 and TRBJ2-5, with TRBD2 as a possible D gene (5 bases). CDR1 and CDR2 (germline): LNHDA, SQIVND (reference sequence). CDR3 size: 12 residues. V was pared by 3 bases and J by 9 bases, with 11 bases between. CDR3 nucleotides: TGTGCCAGTAGTATTGATGGAGGACCCCAGTACTTC. Encoded protein: CASSIDGGPQYF.

This clone has a handful of counts. CDR3 nucleotides: TGTGCCAGCAGCCGTCAGGGGATAGGTTCACCCCTCCACTTT. This codes for CASSRQGIGSPLHF. The chain joins TRBV5-5 to TRBJ1-6, with TRBD1 as a possible D gene (6 bases). With 4 bases removed from V and 9 bases from J, the gap between germline ends came to 14 bases. Germline V CDR1 and CDR2: SGHKS, YYEKEE (reference sequence). The CDR3 loop spans 14 amino acids.

The CDR3 region has the DNA TGTGCCAGCAGTTACAGGCCCACCGGGGAGCTGTTTTTT. Protein: CASSYRPTGELFF. The rearrangement links TRBV28 to TRBJ2-2; D may be TRBD1 (5 bases). Germline lookup yields CDR1 MDHEN and CDR2 SYDVKM. The CDR3 sequence is 13 residues long. The germline V and J ends were trimmed by 4 bases and 4 bases, with 7 bases remaining between them.

The gene calls are TRBV28 and TRBJ1-3; the match to TRBD1 covers 8 bases. The trim removed 6 bases at V and 4 bases at J, leaving 5 bases unmatched. The CDR3 is 14 amino acids. Germline CDR1 reads MDHEN; CDR2 reads SYDVKM. CDR3 coding DNA: TGTGCCAGCAGGCAGGGGGCGCGAGGAAACACCATATATTTT. This translates into CASRQGARGNTIYF.

This chain connects TRBV25-1 to TRBJ1-5, with a weak D call TRBD1 (5 bases). V shed 8 bases and J shed 4 bases, with 9 bases lying between them. Germline loops: CDR1 MGHDK, CDR2 SYGVNS. The CDR3 covers 12 residues. The CDR3 sequence is CASQGLNQPQHF. CDR3 DNA: TGTGCCAGCCAGGGCCTAAATCAGCCCCAGCATTTT.

The chain combines TRBV30 with TRBJ2-5, with a weak D call TRBD2 (8 bases). This CDR3 is built from 14 residues. Germline loops: CDR1 GTSNPN, CDR2 SVGIG (reference sequence). V lost 4 bases and J 5 bases, leaving 17 bases between the germline ends. The CDR3 here is CAWTGRGRGETQYF. CDR3 nucleotide sequence: TGTGCCTGGACCGGGAGGGGGCGGGGGGAGACCCAGTACTTC.

CDR3 bases: TGTGCCAGCAGTGGATCCGGGACAGGTGAAGCTTTCTTT. This gives the protein CASSGSGTGEAFF. The J gene is TRBJ1-1, the V gene TRBV27, with 8 nucleotides matching TRBD1. V shed 5 bases and J 7 bases; nucleotides not matched to a gene: 6. There are 13 residues in the CDR3. CDR1 is MNHEY, CDR2 SMNVEV, per germline (reference sequence).

The genes are TRBV30 and TRBJ2-3; perhaps TRBD2 as D (5 bases). Germline values: CDR1 GTSNPN, CDR2 SVGIG (reference sequence). This CDR3 has 16 residues. V lost 4 bases and J 4 bases, leaving 21 bases between the germline ends. CDR3 in amino acids: CAWISGWGRSPDTQYF. CDR3 DNA: TGTGCCTGGATCTCGGGGTGGGGTAGGAGCCCAGATACGCAGTATTTT.

The chain uses TRBV5-6 and TRBJ1-2; 7 nucleotides agree with TRBD1. Germline assignment: CDR1 SGHDT and CDR2 YYEEEE. V shed 4 bases and J 3 bases; nucleotides not matched to a gene: 9. This CDR3 contains 15 residues. The CDR3 region has the DNA TGTGCCAGCAGCAGACACGGAGGGACAGACTATGGCTACACCTTC. Translating it yields CASSRHGGTDYGYTF.

The J gene is TRBJ2-1, the V gene TRBV5-1, with 8 bases that match TRBD2. CDR3 length equals 16 residues. V lost 6 bases and J lost 9; bases outside the gene matches: 17. Germline assignment: CDR1 SGHRS and CDR2 YFSETQ. CDR3 nucleotides: TGCGCCAGCATCGGGGGGGTGGCGGGAGGTACCAGTGAGCAGTTCTTC. Translation gives CASIGGVAGGTSEQFF. The variable domain in full, completed from reference TRBV5-1 and TRBJ2-1, reads KAGVTQTPRYLIKTRGQQVTLSCSPISGHRSVSWYQQTPGQGLQFLFEYFSETQRNKGNFPGRFSGRQFSNSRSEMNVSTLELGDSALYLCASIGGVAGGTSEQFFGPGTRLTVL.

The chain employs TRBV7-2 and TRBJ1-1, with TRBD1 identical over 7 bases. The CDR3 sequence is 14 residues long. Trimming at V came to 5 bases and at J to 0 bases, leaving 3 bases not matched to a gene. CDR1 is SGHTA and CDR2 is FQGNSA in the germline V gene. CDR3 residues: CASSKGQMNTEAFF. CDR3 sequence (DNA): TGTGCCAGCAGCAAGGGACAGATGAACACTGAAGCTTTCTTT.

V gene TRBV29-1 combines with J gene TRBJ2-1, with D perhaps TRBD2 (5 bases). Germline CDR1 SQVTM, CDR2 ANQGSEA. Between the trimmed V and J ends, which lost 6 bases and 4 bases, there was a span of 16 bases. This CDR3 has 14 amino acids. This CDR3 is CSVDDKGGYNEQFF. The DNA of the CDR3 is TGCAGCGTAGATGACAAAGGAGGTTACAATGAGCAGTTCTTC.

V is TRBV6-1 and J is TRBJ2-7; perhaps TRBD2 as D (5 bases). This CDR3 comprises 15 residues. The ends were cut back, 4 bases at V and 3 bases at J, with 16 bases in the middle. The germline V gene encodes CDR1 MNHNS and CDR2 SASEGT. CDR3 bases: TGTGCCAGCAGTGCGTTCGGGCCAGCGGACTACGAGCAGTACTTC. As protein: CASSAFGPADYEQYF.

This chain's CDR3 is CASRTSSYEQYF. The CDR3 DNA is TGTGCCAGCAGAACTAGTAGCTACGAGCAGTACTTC. J is TRBJ2-7 and V is TRBV6-5; D possibly corresponds to TRBD2 (5 bases). Trimming stripped 6 bases from V and 3 bases from J, with 9 bases between. Germline lookup yields CDR1 MNHEY and CDR2 SVGAGI. This CDR3 comprises 12 residues.

The DNA of the CDR3 is TGTGCCAGCAGCTTAACTTCTTGGGCCCAAGAAGAGACCCAGTACTTC. It translates to CASSLTSWAQEETQYF. J is TRBJ2-5 and V is TRBV9; D is unresolved. V was clipped by 4 bases and J by 3 bases, with 19 bases between them. Germline V gives CDR1 SGDLS, CDR2 YYNGEE. This CDR3 region has 16 residues.

This clone was seen just once. V and J are TRBV11-2 and TRBJ2-7; D uncertain. Trimming shortened V by 0 bases and J by 2 bases, and 5 bases separated the two germline ends. Germline V CDR1 and CDR2: SGHAT, FQNNGV. The CDR3 totals 13 residues. The DNA for the CDR3 is TGTGCCAGCAGCTTAGACACGGCCTACGAGCAGTACTTC. Its translation: CASSLDTAYEQYF.

The chain joins TRBV18 to TRBJ2-5; D is uncertain. Per germline, CDR1 KGHSH and CDR2 LQKENI. V gave up 3 bases and J gave up 5 bases, with 7 bases separating them. This CDR3 spans 12 amino acids. CDR3 residues: CASSPLSETQYF. The CDR3 DNA reads as TGTGCCAGCTCACCTCTTTCCGAGACCCAGTACTTC.

This clone was observed a few times. This chain uses TRBV19 with TRBJ1-1; D perhaps matches TRBD1 (6 bases). Germline V gene lookup returns CDR1 LNHDA and CDR2 SQIVND (reference sequence). The CDR3 consists of 17 residues. The V end was cut by 1 base, the J end by 9 bases, with 24 bases between. Written as DNA, the CDR3 is TGTGCCAGTAGTATAGCCTTGCGGGGGGGGCGCGGGCCAAAAGCTTTCTTT. This codes for CASSIALRGGRGPKAFF.

The chain links TRBV5-1 to TRBJ2-4; D not resolved. V lost 4 bases, J lost 8 bases, and 19 bases lay in between. The CDR3 is 15 residues long. Germline CDR1 reads SGHRS; CDR2 reads YFSETQ. CDR3 nucleotide sequence: TGCGCCAGCAGCCCAGCACCGTCGGGTAGATACATTCAGTACTTC. This codes for CASSPAPSGRYIQYF.

This chain joins TRBV25-1 and TRBJ1-3; no reliable D call. CDR1 is MGHDK, CDR2 SYGVNS, per germline. V lost 4 bases and J lost 2, with 6 bases in between. This CDR3 is built from 13 residues. The CDR3 region has the DNA TGTGCCAGCAGTGCGGGGACTGGAAACACCATATATTTT. Protein: CASSAGTGNTIYF.